The sequence of this T cell receptor beta chain was determined in a study of vaccination and CD4 T cells after COVID-19. Overall study context: Control wells got either CEFX epitopes, HIV-1 Nef peptides, or no peptide at all. Study-wide results and caveats: Convalescent patients' median share of reactive clones seen only post-vaccination was about 87%.

CDR1 is MNHEY and CDR2 is SVGAGI in the germline V gene. The CDR3 contains 12 residues. The treatment is: approximately 9-day PBMC culture with coronavirus spike peptide pools or control peptides (ViraFEST assay). Alongside approximately 10 IU/ml IL-2 and about 9.1 ug/ml peptide pools, PBMCs were cultured at some 2 million per well. Concerning this clonotype: Its antigen is as yet unknown. Its ends do not fully match the called genes, so a read error is possible.

The Oncomine TCR Beta short-read assay sequenced DNA from cultured CD4+ T cells. TCRdb reanalysed the PCR reads using MiXCR and keeps one entry per CDR3 protein. The sample holds about 8,800 distinct CDR3 sequences, about half seen once. This TCR derives from a human donor who had recovered from COVID-19. The chain carries TRBV6-5 and TRBJ2-5; no clear D. Sequencing was carried out using CD4+ T cells from blood, cultured in vitro. In nucleotides, the CDR3 is TGTGCCAGCAGTTACAGTCAAGAGGCCCAGTACTTC. This translates into CASSYSQEAQYF.